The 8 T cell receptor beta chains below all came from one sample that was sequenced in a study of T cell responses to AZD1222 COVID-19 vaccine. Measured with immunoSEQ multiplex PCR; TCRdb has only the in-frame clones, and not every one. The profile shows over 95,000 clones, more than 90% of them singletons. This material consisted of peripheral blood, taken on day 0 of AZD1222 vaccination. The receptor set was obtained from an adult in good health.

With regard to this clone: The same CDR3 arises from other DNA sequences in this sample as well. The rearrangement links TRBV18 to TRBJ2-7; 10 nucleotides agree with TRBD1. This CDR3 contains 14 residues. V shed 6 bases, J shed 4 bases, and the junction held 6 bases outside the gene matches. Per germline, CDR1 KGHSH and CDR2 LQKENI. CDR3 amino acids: CASSPDRGAYEQYF. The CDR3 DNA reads TGTGCCAGCTCCCCGGACAGGGGGGCGTACGAGCAGTACTTC.

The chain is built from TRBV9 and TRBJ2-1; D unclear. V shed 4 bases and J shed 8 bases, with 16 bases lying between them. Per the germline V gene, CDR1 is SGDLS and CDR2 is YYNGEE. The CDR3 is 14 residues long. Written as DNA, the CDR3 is TGTGCCAGCAGCCCTCTGACCCTCCGGGATGAGCAGTTCTTC. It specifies CASSPLTLRDEQFF.

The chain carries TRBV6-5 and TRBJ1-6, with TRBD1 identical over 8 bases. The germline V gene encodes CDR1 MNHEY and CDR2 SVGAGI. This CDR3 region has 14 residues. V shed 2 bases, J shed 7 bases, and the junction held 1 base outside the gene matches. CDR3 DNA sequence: TGTGCCAGCAGTTACGGGGACAGGAATTCACCCCTCCACTTT. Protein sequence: CASSYGDRNSPLHF.

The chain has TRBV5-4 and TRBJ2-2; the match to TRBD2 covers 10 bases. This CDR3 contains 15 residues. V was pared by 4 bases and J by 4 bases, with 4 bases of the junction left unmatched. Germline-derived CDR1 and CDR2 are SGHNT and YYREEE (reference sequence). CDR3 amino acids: CASSPQRGGTGELFF. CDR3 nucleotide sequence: TGTGCCAGCAGCCCACAGCGGGGGGGCACCGGGGAGCTGTTTTTT.

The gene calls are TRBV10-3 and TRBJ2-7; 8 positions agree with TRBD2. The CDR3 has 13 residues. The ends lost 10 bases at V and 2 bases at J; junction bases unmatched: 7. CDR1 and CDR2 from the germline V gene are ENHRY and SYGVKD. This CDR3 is CASMAGGPYEQYF. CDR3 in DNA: TGTGCCAGTATGGCGGGGGGTCCCTACGAGCAGTACTTC.

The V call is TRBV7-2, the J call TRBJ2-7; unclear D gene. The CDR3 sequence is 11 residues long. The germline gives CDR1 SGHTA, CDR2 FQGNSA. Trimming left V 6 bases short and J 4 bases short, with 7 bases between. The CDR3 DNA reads TGTGCCAGCAGTCGTCAATACGAGCAGTACTTC. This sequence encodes CASSRQYEQYF.

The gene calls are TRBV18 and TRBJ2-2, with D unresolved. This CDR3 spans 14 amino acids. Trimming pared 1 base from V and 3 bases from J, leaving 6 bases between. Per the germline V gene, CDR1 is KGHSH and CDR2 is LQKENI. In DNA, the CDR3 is TGTGCCAGCTCACCACGGCGAGACACCGGGGAGCTGTTTTTT. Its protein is CASSPRRDTGELFF.

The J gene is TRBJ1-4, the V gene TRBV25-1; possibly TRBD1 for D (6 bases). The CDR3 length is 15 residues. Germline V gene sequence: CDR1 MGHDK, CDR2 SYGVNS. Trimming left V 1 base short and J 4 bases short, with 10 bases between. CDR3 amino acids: CASSEWAGDNEKLFF. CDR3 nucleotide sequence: TGTGCCAGCAGTGAATGGGCAGGGGATAATGAAAAACTGTTTTTT.